This passage covers 22 T cell receptor beta chains from one sample sequenced in a study of cytomegalovirus exposure and HLA in healthy donors. With 60 Vbeta and 13 Jbeta primers, the PCR was carried out. The repertoire was sequenced with immunoSEQ multiplex PCR; TCRdb's copy has only in-frame clones and lacks some. The table has 110,000 or so clones, 67% seen once; the top ten hold almost 8.5%. The sequenced sample consisted of PBMCs. The receptors come from a man between 18 and 29 years old in good health and CMV-seropositive.

The chain has TRBV4-1 and TRBJ2-6; 10 nucleotides line up with TRBD1. The CDR3 covers 18 residues. Germline lookup yields CDR1 MGHRA and CDR2 YSYEKL. The V segment lost 4 bases and the J segment 4 bases; nucleotides outside the gene matches: 10. The CDR3 DNA reads as TGCGCCAGCAGCCCTACGGACAGGGGGACTTCGGGGGCCAACGTCCTGACTTTC. Its protein product is CASSPTDRGTSGANVLTF.

In its sample, this clone was seen once. This rearrangement joins TRBV7-9 to TRBJ1-4, with a tentative D call TRBD1 (5 bases). Germline CDR1 is SEHNR and CDR2 is FQNEAQ (reference sequence). The CDR3 runs to 15 residues. Trimming removed 5 bases at V and 4 bases at J, with 14 bases between. The CDR3 spells CASSPGQGNNEKLFF. As DNA, the CDR3 is TGTGCCAGCAGCCCCGGCCAGGGAAATAATGAAAAACTGTTTTTT.

This clone has more than one count but fewer than ten. The V and J genes are TRBV6-1 and TRBJ2-5, with 10 bases that match TRBD2. V trimming: 6 bases; J trimming: 4 bases; junction bases outside the gene matches: 8. Germline V CDR1 and CDR2: MNHNS, SASEGT. The CDR3 loop spans 15 amino acids. The CDR3 loop is CASRTPGLATETQYF. The CDR3 DNA is TGTGCCAGCAGGACCCCGGGACTAGCGACAGAGACCCAGTACTTC.

This chain joins TRBV10-2 and TRBJ2-1; D perhaps matches TRBD1 (6 bases). V lost 2 bases and J 3 bases, leaving 11 bases between the germline ends. Per germline, CDR1 WSHSY and CDR2 SAAADI. This CDR3 has 15 amino acids. CDR3 DNA sequence: TGCGCCAGCAGTGAGGGGGGCCTTGGCTACAATGAGCAGTTCTTC. Its protein product is CASSEGGLGYNEQFF.

This clone was found a few times. The chain couples TRBV28 to TRBJ1-6, with D unclear. V dropped 2 bases and J dropped 9 bases, with 17 bases sitting between them. There are 16 residues in the CDR3. CDR1 and CDR2 from the germline V gene are MDHEN and SYDVKM. In nucleotides, the CDR3 is TGTGCCAGCAGTTTAATACCCGCAGAAAGGAGTTCACCCCTCCACTTT. This translates into CASSLIPAERSSPLHF.

The chain has TRBV7-3 and TRBJ2-3, with TRBD2 as a possible D gene (5 bases). From germline, CDR1 is SGHTA and CDR2 FQGTGA. The CDR3 length is 18 residues. The germline V and J ends were trimmed by 3 bases and 0 bases, with 19 bases remaining between them. CDR3 nucleotide sequence: TGTGCCAGCAGCTTCGCTCGACCTAGCTTGACTAGCACAGATACGCAGTATTTT. Its protein is CASSFARPSLTSTDTQYF.

V is TRBV7-2 and J is TRBJ2-2, with TRBD2 identical over 9 bases. The CDR3 length is 16 residues. Per germline, CDR1 SGHTA and CDR2 FQGNSA. Trimming cost V 3 bases and J 3 bases; bases outside gene matches: 5. The CDR3 region has the DNA TGTGCCAGCAGCTTGCCTAGCGGGGAGGACACCGGGGAGCTGTTTTTT. Amino acid sequence: CASSLPSGEDTGELFF.

This clone occurred once. The chain recombines TRBV10-3 with TRBJ1-1, with 9 bases that match TRBD1. Germline lookup yields CDR1 ENHRY and CDR2 SYGVKD. Germline trimming cut 6 bases from V and 5 bases from J; bases unmatched to any gene: 1. The CDR3 extends over 12 amino acids. This chain's CDR3 is CAIRDRGTEAFF. The CDR3 DNA sequence: TGTGCCATCAGGGACAGGGGTACTGAAGCTTTCTTT.

This clone was seen a handful of times. The J gene is TRBJ2-3, the V gene TRBV2, with a possible D match to TRBD2 (5 bases). This CDR3 contains 15 residues. Germline V gene lookup returns CDR1 SNHLY and CDR2 FYNNEI. The V end was cut by 8 bases, the J end by 2 bases, with 17 bases between. Written as DNA, the CDR3 is TGTGCCAGCCCTAGTCCGGGGTCCCCCACAGATACGCAGTATTTT. Its translation is CASPSPGSPTDTQYF.

This chain connects TRBV30 to TRBJ1-1; D is uncertain. The CDR3 consists of 13 residues. Germline V gives CDR1 GTSNPN, CDR2 SVGIG (reference sequence). V lost 2 bases to trimming and J lost 2 bases, with 9 bases between them. CDR3 sequence (DNA): TGTGCCTGGAGTCCCTCTTTTAACACTGAAGCTTTCTTT. This codes for CAWSPSFNTEAFF.

The chain joins TRBV19 to TRBJ1-5, with 9 bases aligning to TRBD1. The CDR3 has 14 residues. The J segment lost 6 bases and the V segment lost 5 bases, leaving 5 bases of the junction unmatched. Germline V gene data show CDR1 as LNHDA and CDR2 as SQIVND (reference sequence). This CDR3 reads CASSHRGLSQPQHF. DNA for the CDR3: TGTGCCAGTAGTCACAGGGGGCTAAGTCAGCCCCAGCATTTT. The full variable domain, rest sourced from reference TRBV19 and TRBJ1-5, is DGGITQSPKYLFRKEGQNVTLSCEQNLNHDAMYWYRQDPGQGLRLIYYSQIVNDFQKGDIAEGYSVSREKKESFPLTVTSAQKNPTAFYLCASSHRGLSQPQHFGDGTRLSIL.

The chain couples TRBV10-2 to TRBJ1-3; D remains ambiguous. The germline V gene encodes CDR1 WSHSY and CDR2 SAAADI. Trimming took off 0 bases at V and 1 base at J, with 10 bases between the two ends. The CDR3 covers 16 residues. The CDR3 loop reads CASSESVAVSGNTIYF. The CDR3 DNA reads TGCGCCAGCAGTGAGTCTGTGGCAGTATCTGGAAACACCATATATTTT.

V is TRBV4-1 and J is TRBJ2-3; tentatively, D is TRBD1 (6 bases). Germline V gene lookup returns CDR1 MGHRA and CDR2 YSYEKL. V shed 4 bases and J shed 3 bases, with 20 bases lying between them. This CDR3 region has 17 residues. The CDR3 loop is CASSPLGAPELTDTQYF. CDR3 coding DNA: TGCGCCAGCAGCCCCCTGGGGGCGCCTGAATTGACAGATACGCAGTATTTT.

In this sample, this clone turned up a few times. A junction boundary mismatches the germline segment, possibly from a read error. The V gene is TRBV19, the J gene TRBJ2-7; TRBD1 matches at 8 bases. The CDR3 is 13 residues long. CDR1 LNHDA and CDR2 SQIVND come from the germline V gene (reference sequence). CDR3 loop: CASSVDRGYEQYF. CDR3 coding DNA: TGTGCCAGTAGTGTAGACAGGGGCTACGAGCAGTACTTC. The full variable domain, completed using reference TRBV19 and TRBJ2-7, is DGGITQSPKYLFRKEGQNVTLSCEQNLNHDAMYWYRQDPGQGLRLIYYSQIVNDFQKGDIAEGYSVSREKKESFPLTVTSAQKNPTAFYLCASSVDRGYEQYFGPGTRLTVT.

The rearrangement uses TRBV19 and TRBJ2-6, with D unresolved. Germline V lookup: CDR1 LNHDA, CDR2 SQIVND (reference sequence). Trimming removed 6 bases at V and 0 bases at J, with 3 bases between. CDR3 length equals 13 residues. The DNA of the CDR3 is TGTGCCAGTAGATACTCTGGGGCCAACGTCCTGACTTTC. Translation: CASRYSGANVLTF.

CDR3 sequence reads: CASSEIGGGSADTQYF. The CDR3 DNA sequence: TGTGCCAGCAGTGAAATAGGAGGGGGCTCGGCAGATACGCAGTATTTT. The rearrangement uses TRBV6-1 and TRBJ2-3; tentative D call: TRBD1 (7 bases). Germline V gives CDR1 MNHNS, CDR2 SASEGT. CDR3 size: 16 residues. V lost 2 bases and J 4 bases, leaving 16 bases between the germline ends.

Here the CDR3 reads CASSEAILQTNTGELFF. CDR3 in DNA: TGTGCCAGCAGTGAAGCGATCTTACAGACGAACACCGGGGAGCTGTTTTTT. This sequence joins TRBV2 and TRBJ2-2; no clear D gene. The CDR3 runs 17 residues. The germline V gene encodes CDR1 SNHLY and CDR2 FYNNEI. V was clipped by 0 bases and J by 0 bases, with 11 bases between them.

This clone has just a few counts. This chain joins TRBV10-1 and TRBJ1-4; 7 bases line up with TRBD1. V lost 3 bases and J lost 7; bases outside the gene matches: 5. Germline V gene sequence: CDR1 WNHNN, CDR2 SYGVQD (reference sequence). CDR3 length equals 14 residues. The chain's CDR3 is CASSERTGPEKLFF. In nucleotides, the CDR3 is TGCGCCAGCAGTGAACGGACAGGACCTGAAAAACTGTTTTTT.

The chain carries TRBV6-6 and TRBJ1-2; no clear D. The CDR3 consists of 15 residues. With 5 bases removed from V and 0 bases from J, the gap between germline ends came to 13 bases. Germline V CDR1 and CDR2: MNHNY, SVGAGI (reference sequence). The CDR3 nucleotides read TGTGCCAGCAGTCAGACTCGCGGCCCTAACTATGGCTACACCTTC. Translation gives CASSQTRGPNYGYTF.

The V gene is TRBV9, the J gene TRBJ1-2, with TRBD1 matching 8 bases. Germline CDR1 is SGDLS and CDR2 is YYNGEE. The CDR3 sequence is 15 residues long. The V segment lost 0 bases and the J segment 8 bases; nucleotides outside the gene matches: 9. CDR3 sequence: CASSVGGLGDRGYTF. The CDR3 coding sequence is TGTGCCAGCAGCGTAGGGGGTCTTGGGGACAGGGGCTACACCTTC.

The chain uses TRBV6-1 and TRBJ2-7; tentative D call: TRBD1 (6 bases). The CDR3 sequence is 12 residues long. Germline V gene data show CDR1 as MNHNS and CDR2 as SASEGT. In nucleotides, the CDR3 is TGTGCCAGCAGTGGGGAGACAGGCGAGCAGTACGTT. This gives the protein CASSGETGEQYV.

This clone was seen more than once but under ten times. The chain has TRBV11-2 and TRBJ2-1, with 10 bases matching TRBD2. Losses at the gene ends were 3 bases for V and 0 bases for J; bases not matched to a gene: 2. Germline values: CDR1 SGHAT, CDR2 FQNNGV. The CDR3 has 16 residues. CDR3 amino acids: CASSFGLAASYNEQFF. The CDR3 DNA sequence: TGTGCCAGCAGCTTCGGACTAGCGGCCTCCTACAATGAGCAGTTCTTC.